These T cell receptor beta chains were read from a single sample in a study of shared clonotypes between healthy human individuals. Using immunoSEQ multiplex PCR, the repertoire was profiled, and TCRdb retains in-frame clones only, with some absent. The data show about 2 million clones, with 85% to 95% seen just once and less than 1.5% held by the top ten. Sequenced material: naive CD8+ T cells sorted from blood. Receptor source: a man between 18 and 35 years old in good health. Both conserved end residues are part of each CDR3. Each record gives: clone size, J gene, V gene, D gene, CDR3 DNA, CDR3 protein. A D gene is named only where the DNA matches it firmly. Rows give clone size only sometimes, using once, few, many, or a class for an expanded clone.

abundance: .; j_gene: TRBJ2-3; v_gene: TRBV29-1; d_gene: .; CDR3nt: TGCAGCGTTGAGGCCGGCCAATCCCAGGGAACGCAGTATTTT; CDR3aa: CSVEAGQSQGTQYF
abundance: .; j_gene: TRBJ1-1; v_gene: TRBV18; d_gene: TRBD1; CDR3nt: TGTGCCAGCGCGACAGGGGGCTCATACACTGAAGCTTTCTTT; CDR3aa: CASATGGSYTEAFF
abundance: few; j_gene: TRBJ1-6; v_gene: TRBV7-3; d_gene: .; CDR3nt: TGTGCCAGAAACAAATCCTCACCCCTCCACTTT; CDR3aa: CARNKSSPLHF
abundance: .; j_gene: TRBJ2-7; v_gene: TRBV13; d_gene: .; CDR3nt: TGTGCCAGCAGCCCTGGGCAGCTTTACGAGCAGTACTTC; CDR3aa: CASSPGQLYEQYF
abundance: once; j_gene: TRBJ2-3; v_gene: TRBV10-3; d_gene: TRBD2; CDR3nt: TGTGCCATCAGTGAGCCGGGACTACTCCCCGCTTCCGATACGCAGTATTTT; CDR3aa: CAISEPGLLPASDTQYF
abundance: .; j_gene: TRBJ2-7; v_gene: TRBV2; d_gene: TRBD2; CDR3nt: TGTGCCAGCAGTGAAGAGACTAGCGGAACCTACGAGCAGTACTTC; CDR3aa: CASSEETSGTYEQYF
abundance: once; j_gene: TRBJ2-7; v_gene: TRBV6-5; d_gene: .; CDR3nt: TGTGCCAGCAGTTACTGGGATTTAGCCAACGAGCAGTACTTC; CDR3aa: CASSYWDLANEQYF
abundance: .; j_gene: TRBJ2-3; v_gene: TRBV9; d_gene: TRBD1; CDR3nt: TGTGCCAGCAGCGTAGATCTGGGGGCCGGGACAGGGCCCCAGGATACGCAGTATTTT; CDR3aa: CASSVDLGAGTGPQDTQYF
abundance: .; j_gene: TRBJ2-2; v_gene: TRBV5-1; d_gene: TRBD1; CDR3nt: TGCGCCAGCAGCTTTGGCAGGGGGCACGGGGAGCTGTTTTTT; CDR3aa: CASSFGRGHGELFF
abundance: .; j_gene: TRBJ1-2; v_gene: TRBV7-9; d_gene: .; CDR3nt: TGTGCCAGCAGCTTCGGGGGAGAAGCTAACTATGGCTACACCTTC; CDR3aa: CASSFGGEANYGYTF
abundance: .; j_gene: TRBJ2-1; v_gene: TRBV4-3; d_gene: TRBD2; CDR3nt: TGCGCCAGCAGCCAAGATCCCCCCTGGGGGACTAGTTATTTGTTCTTC; CDR3aa: CASSQDPPWGTSYLFF
abundance: .; j_gene: TRBJ1-4; v_gene: TRBV30; d_gene: TRBD1; CDR3nt: TGTGCCTGGAGTCGAACGACAGGGGGCGCGGTTAATGAAAAACTGTTTTTT; CDR3aa: CAWSRTTGGAVNEKLFF
abundance: .; j_gene: TRBJ2-3; v_gene: TRBV15; d_gene: .; CDR3nt: TGTGCCACCAGCAGAGATCTCCTAAGCACAGATACGCAGTATTTT; CDR3aa: CATSRDLLSTDTQYF
abundance: .; j_gene: TRBJ1-2; v_gene: TRBV19; d_gene: .; CDR3nt: TGTGCCAGTAGTATTGTCCTCGGGGACTTTAACTATGGCTACACCTTC; CDR3aa: CASSIVLGDFNYGYTF
abundance: .; j_gene: TRBJ2-2; v_gene: TRBV7-9; d_gene: TRBD1; CDR3nt: TGTGCCAGCAGCGTTGGGGACAGATTGAACACCGGGGAGCTGTTTTTT; CDR3aa: CASSVGDRLNTGELFF
abundance: .; j_gene: TRBJ2-7; v_gene: TRBV5-6; d_gene: TRBD2; CDR3nt: TGTGCCAGCAGCTCCGCCGGGGGGTACGAGCAGTACTTC; CDR3aa: CASSSAGGYEQYF
abundance: .; j_gene: TRBJ1-2; v_gene: TRBV7-6; d_gene: TRBD1; CDR3nt: TGTGCCAGCAGCTTAGAACTTTGGCCGGGACAGTCGAGCTATGGCTACACCTTC; CDR3aa: CASSLELWPGQSSYGYTF
abundance: once; j_gene: TRBJ2-7; v_gene: TRBV27; d_gene: TRBD1; CDR3nt: TGTGCCAGCAGTTCACCCCAACAGGGGGTCTACGAGCAGTACTTC; CDR3aa: CASSSPQQGVYEQYF
abundance: .; j_gene: TRBJ2-5; v_gene: TRBV13; d_gene: .; CDR3nt: TGTGCCAGCAGCGCCGAGGAGGAAGAGACCCAGTACTTC; CDR3aa: CASSAEEEETQYF
abundance: .; j_gene: TRBJ1-2; v_gene: TRBV29-1; d_gene: .; CDR3nt: TGCAGCGTTGAATCCAGGGATGAGAACTATGGCTACACCTTC; CDR3aa: CSVESRDENYGYTF
abundance: .; j_gene: TRBJ1-2; v_gene: TRBV27; d_gene: TRBD1; CDR3nt: TGTGCCAGCAGTGAAGGGACAGCCAATGGCTACACCTTC; CDR3aa: CASSEGTANGYTF
abundance: once; j_gene: TRBJ2-7; v_gene: TRBV27; d_gene: TRBD1; CDR3nt: TGTGCCAGCAGTTTATCCGCAGGGACAGGGAACTACGAGCAGTACTTC; CDR3aa: CASSLSAGTGNYEQYF
abundance: .; j_gene: TRBJ2-2; v_gene: TRBV9; d_gene: TRBD1; CDR3nt: TGTGCCAGCAGCCTAACAGGGGGCTACACCGGGGAGCTGTTTTTT; CDR3aa: CASSLTGGYTGELFF
abundance: .; j_gene: TRBJ2-7; v_gene: TRBV27; d_gene: .; CDR3nt: TGTGCCAGCAGTTTATCCCCCGTCTACGAGCAGTACTTC; CDR3aa: CASSLSPVYEQYF
abundance: .; j_gene: TRBJ2-7; v_gene: TRBV19; d_gene: .; CDR3nt: TGTGCCAGTAGTGACCCCGGGACGGGCTACGAGCAGTACTTC; CDR3aa: CASSDPGTGYEQYF
abundance: once; j_gene: TRBJ2-7; v_gene: TRBV25-1; d_gene: .; CDR3nt: TGTGCCAGCAGTATCGGCTACGAGCAGTACTTC; CDR3aa: CASSIGYEQYF
abundance: .; j_gene: TRBJ2-1; v_gene: TRBV6-1; d_gene: .; CDR3nt: TGTGCCAGCAGTGAGAACAATGAGCAGTTCTTC; CDR3aa: CASSENNEQFF
abundance: .; j_gene: TRBJ2-7; v_gene: TRBV30; d_gene: TRBD2; CDR3nt: TGTGCCTTATTAGCGGGGGGCCAGAACGAGCAGTACTTC; CDR3aa: CALLAGGQNEQYF
abundance: .; j_gene: TRBJ1-2; v_gene: TRBV6-5; d_gene: TRBD1; CDR3nt: TGTGCCACCAGGACAGGGTCCTTCTATGGCTACACCTTC; CDR3aa: CATRTGSFYGYTF
abundance: .; j_gene: TRBJ2-3; v_gene: TRBV9; d_gene: .; CDR3nt: TGTGCCAGCAGCCCACCGCCGGGGGCAGATACGCAGTATTTT; CDR3aa: CASSPPPGADTQYF
abundance: .; j_gene: TRBJ2-7; v_gene: TRBV4-1; d_gene: .; CDR3nt: TGCGCCAGCAGCCCCCGGGACCGCAGCTCCTACGAGCAGTACTTC; CDR3aa: CASSPRDRSSYEQYF
abundance: .; j_gene: TRBJ2-1; v_gene: TRBV18; d_gene: .; CDR3nt: TGTGCCAGCTCACCACCCGGGCAATACAATGAGCAGTTCTTC; CDR3aa: CASSPPGQYNEQFF
abundance: once; j_gene: TRBJ2-7; v_gene: TRBV27; d_gene: .; CDR3nt: TGTGCCAGCAGTTGGCAAGGCTCCTACGAGCAGTACTTC; CDR3aa: CASSWQGSYEQYF
abundance: .; j_gene: TRBJ1-1; v_gene: TRBV11-3; d_gene: .; CDR3nt: TGTGCCAGCAGCCTCAGCGGGGGAGGAGACACTGAAGCTTTCTTT; CDR3aa: CASSLSGGGDTEAFF
abundance: .; j_gene: TRBJ1-1; v_gene: TRBV27; d_gene: .; CDR3nt: TGTGCCAGCAGTTTCGGCAGGTTGGACACTGAAGCTTTCTTT; CDR3aa: CASSFGRLDTEAFF
abundance: .; j_gene: TRBJ1-3; v_gene: TRBV10-2; d_gene: .; CDR3nt: TGCGCCAGCAGTGAGTCGGGGGACTCTGGAAACACCATATATTTT; CDR3aa: CASSESGDSGNTIYF
abundance: .; j_gene: TRBJ2-7; v_gene: TRBV27; d_gene: TRBD1; CDR3nt: TGTGCCAGCAGTTTACGGGACAGTACCTACGAGCAGTACTTC; CDR3aa: CASSLRDSTYEQYF
abundance: .; j_gene: TRBJ1-1; v_gene: TRBV4-1; d_gene: .; CDR3nt: TGCGCCAGCAGCCAAGAACTTTATATGGGGGCTGAAGCTTTCTTT; CDR3aa: CASSQELYMGAEAFF
abundance: .; j_gene: TRBJ2-3; v_gene: TRBV13; d_gene: TRBD2; CDR3nt: TGTGCCAGCAGCCCCCCTAGCGGTCACACAGATACGCAGTATTTT; CDR3aa: CASSPPSGHTDTQYF
abundance: .; j_gene: TRBJ2-1; v_gene: TRBV7-9; d_gene: .; CDR3nt: TGTGCCAGCAGCCTGCGACAAGACTCCTACAATGAGCAGTTCTTC; CDR3aa: CASSLRQDSYNEQFF
abundance: .; j_gene: TRBJ2-2; v_gene: TRBV29-1; d_gene: .; CDR3nt: TGCAGCGTTCCGTACACCGGGGAGCTGTTTTTT; CDR3aa: CSVPYTGELFF
abundance: .; j_gene: TRBJ2-7; v_gene: TRBV27; d_gene: .; CDR3nt: TGTGCCAGCAGTTTATACGGGTTACCCACCCTACCCTACGAGCAGTACTTC; CDR3aa: CASSLYGLPTLPYEQYF
abundance: .; j_gene: TRBJ2-7; v_gene: TRBV2; d_gene: TRBD2; CDR3nt: TGTGCCAGCGTCCGGGGGGGCGACGAGCAGTACTTC; CDR3aa: CASVRGGDEQYF